This TCR beta chain stems from a study of neurological immune-mediated disorders. TCRdb independently ran MiXCR on the 5' RACE reads; one entry per CDR3 protein. The sample has around 52,000 distinct CDR3 sequences, about 5.8% seen once; the top ten hold less than 1.5%. This clonotype was counted ten times or more. This receptor was identified in a woman between 18 and 29 years old with multiple sclerosis. Sequencing used CD4+ T cells from blood.

The CDR3 is CICASGAGEQYV. DNA of the CDR3: TGCATCTGTGCATCGGGGGCGGGAGAGCAGTACGTC. The rearrangement uses TRBV20-1 and TRBJ2-7; D may correspond to TRBD1 or TRBD2 (6 bases each). There are 12 residues in the CDR3. Germline V CDR1 and CDR2: DFQATT, SNEGSKA (reference sequence).